One TCR beta chain is described in this entry. This CDR3 region has 20 residues. The sample belongs to a study of blood T cell repertoires in COVID-19. TCRdb keeps only in-frame clones here, not all; method: immunoSEQ multiplex PCR. Among about 350,000 clones, around 90% were seen once, and the ten largest hold approximately 9.4%. Sequencing used peripheral blood. This TCR was recovered from a man aged 25-45 years with COVID-19, enrolled during active disease. The chain joins TRBV21-1 to TRBJ2-1; the D call in the table, TRBD2, was not verified against the DNA. TRBV21-1 is a pseudogene. In nucleotides, the CDR3 is TGTGCCAGCAGCCTAAAGGCGGGACTAGCGGGGGGGCGACGGGGTAATGAGCAGTTCTTC. Translated, it gives CASSLKAGLAGGRRGNEQFF.